This TCR beta chain emerged from a study of vaccination effects on CD4 cells after COVID-19. As for the study in general: Subjects were given two BNT162b2 or mRNA-1273 vaccine doses.

Only one count was recorded for this clone. Its antigen is still unknown. Before sequencing, viral peptide pools were used by the ViraFEST assay to expand antigen-specific CD4+ T cells. Isolating CD4+ T cells followed 9 to 10 days of culture. Nucleocapsid antibodies stayed negative before and after vaccination, showing no earlier SARS-CoV-2 infection. The CDR3 is 17 amino acids. V lost 4 bases and J lost 7; bases outside the gene matches: 17. Germline V gene data show CDR1 as LGHDT and CDR2 as YNNKEL (reference sequence). Assay used: immunoSEQ multiplex PCR; TCRdb lists only in-frame clones, some missing. The data show 35,000 to 50,000 clones, with around 68% seen just once and about 26% held by the top ten.

The sequenced sample was CD4+ T cells from PBMCs cultured with HCoV-OC43 spike peptides, obtained before COVID-19 vaccination. Specified subset: HCoV-OC43 spike overlapping peptide pool stimulation. The chain joins TRBV3-1 (or the pseudogene TRBV3-2) to TRBJ2-7; TRBD2 matches 9 bases. This TCR derives from a human donor who received a COVID-19 vaccine. The CDR3 DNA reads TGTGCCAGCAGCCGCATATTACCGGGACTAGCAACAGGAGAGCAGTACTTC. It translates to CASSRILPGLATGEQYF.